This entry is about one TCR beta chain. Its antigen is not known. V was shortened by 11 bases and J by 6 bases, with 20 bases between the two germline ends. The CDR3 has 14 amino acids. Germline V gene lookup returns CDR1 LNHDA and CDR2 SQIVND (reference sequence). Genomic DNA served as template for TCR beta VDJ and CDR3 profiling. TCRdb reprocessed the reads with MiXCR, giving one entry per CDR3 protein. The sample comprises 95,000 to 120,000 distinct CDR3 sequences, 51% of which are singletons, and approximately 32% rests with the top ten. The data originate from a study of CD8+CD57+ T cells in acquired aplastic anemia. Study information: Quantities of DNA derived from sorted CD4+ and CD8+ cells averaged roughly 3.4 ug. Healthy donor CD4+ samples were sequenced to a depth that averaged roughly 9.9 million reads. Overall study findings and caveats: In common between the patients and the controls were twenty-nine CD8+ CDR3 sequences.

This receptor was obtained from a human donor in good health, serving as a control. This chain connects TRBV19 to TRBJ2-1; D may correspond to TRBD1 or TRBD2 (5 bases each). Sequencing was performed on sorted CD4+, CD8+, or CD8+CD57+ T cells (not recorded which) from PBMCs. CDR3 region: CAWGSGIYSNEQFF. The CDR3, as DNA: TGTGCCTGGGGCTCCGGGATCTACTCCAATGAGCAGTTCTTC.